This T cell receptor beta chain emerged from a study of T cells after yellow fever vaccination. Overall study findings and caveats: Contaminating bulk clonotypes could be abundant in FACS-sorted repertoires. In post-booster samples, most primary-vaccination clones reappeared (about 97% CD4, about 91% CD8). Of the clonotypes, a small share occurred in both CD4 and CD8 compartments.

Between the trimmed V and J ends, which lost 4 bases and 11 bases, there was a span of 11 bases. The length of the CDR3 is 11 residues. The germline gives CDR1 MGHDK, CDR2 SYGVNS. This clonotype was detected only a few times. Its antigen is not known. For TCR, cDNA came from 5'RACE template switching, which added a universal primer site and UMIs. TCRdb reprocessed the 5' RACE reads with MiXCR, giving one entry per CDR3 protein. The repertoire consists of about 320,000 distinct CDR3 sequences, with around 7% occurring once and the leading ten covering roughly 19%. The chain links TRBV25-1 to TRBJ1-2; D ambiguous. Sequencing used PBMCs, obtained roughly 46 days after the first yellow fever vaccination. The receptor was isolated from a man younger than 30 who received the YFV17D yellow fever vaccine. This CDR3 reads CASSVSGVYTF. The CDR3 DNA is TGTGCCAGCAGTGTAAGCGGAGTATACACCTTC.